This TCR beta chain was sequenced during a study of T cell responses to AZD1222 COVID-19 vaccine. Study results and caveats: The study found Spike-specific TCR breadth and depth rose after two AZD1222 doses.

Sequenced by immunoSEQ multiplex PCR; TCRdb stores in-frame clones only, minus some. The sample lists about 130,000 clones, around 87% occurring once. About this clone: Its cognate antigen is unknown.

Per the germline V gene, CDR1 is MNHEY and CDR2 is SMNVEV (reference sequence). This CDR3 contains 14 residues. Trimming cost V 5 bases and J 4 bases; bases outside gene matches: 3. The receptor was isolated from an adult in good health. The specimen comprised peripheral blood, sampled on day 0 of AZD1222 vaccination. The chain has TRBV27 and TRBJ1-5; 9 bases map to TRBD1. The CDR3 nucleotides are TGTGCCAGCAGTCCCGGGACAGGGAATCAGCCCCAGCATTTT. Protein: CASSPGTGNQPQHF.